This T cell receptor (beta chain) originates from a study of T cells in Graves' hyperthyroidism and ophthalmopathy. There were TCR beta CDR3 regions amplified from RNA transcripts. The HTBI primer set drove a first-round RT-PCR of the TCR CDR3. MiXCR, applied by TCRdb to the multiplex PCR reads, yields one record per CDR3 protein. This sample has approximately 520,000 distinct CDR3 sequences, with 20% found just once. The sequenced material came from blood. This sequence originates from a man between 18 and 29 years old with Graves' hyperthyroidism.

CDR3 coding DNA: TGTGCCAGTAGTCAGGGGACAGCCCGCTCCTACGAGCAGTACTTC. It encodes CASSQGTARSYEQYF. The chain combines TRBV19 with TRBJ2-7, with TRBD1 identical over 7 bases. After removal of 5 bases from V and 0 bases from J, the junction contained 7 bases not matched to a gene. This CDR3 has 15 residues. Germline lookup yields CDR1 LNHDA and CDR2 SQIVND (reference sequence).